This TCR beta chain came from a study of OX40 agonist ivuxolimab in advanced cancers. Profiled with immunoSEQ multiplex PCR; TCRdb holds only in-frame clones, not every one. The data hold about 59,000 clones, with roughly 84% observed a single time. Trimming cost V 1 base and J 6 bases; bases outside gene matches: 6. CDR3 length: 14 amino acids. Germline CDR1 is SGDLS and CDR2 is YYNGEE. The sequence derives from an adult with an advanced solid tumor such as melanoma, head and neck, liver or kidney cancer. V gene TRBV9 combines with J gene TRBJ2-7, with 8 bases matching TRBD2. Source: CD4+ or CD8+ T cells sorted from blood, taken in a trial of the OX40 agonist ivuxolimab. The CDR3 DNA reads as TGTGCCAGCAGCGTATTCAGCGGGAGTCGCGAGCAGTACTTC. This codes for CASSVFSGSREQYF.